The TCR beta chain described here comes from a study of control samples from healthy donors and cancer patients (dated by TCRdb to 2020 to 2022). Note on this clone: No antigen is known for it. No base-level quality is on record; no much larger clone is a single base apart.

The germline V gene specifies MNHEY as CDR1 and SVGAGI as CDR2. Including the terminal cysteine and phenylalanine, the CDR3 comprises 15 residues. Only CDR3 DNA is held: 45 bases, read in frame from base 1. V sheds 7 bases and J sheds 0 bases, leaving 13 bases between their ends. Libraries were constructed by the immunoSEQ multiplex PCR assay. In its TCRdb copy, this immuneACCESS table keeps in-frame sequences only and misses some clones. Where compared with another copy, unresolved V genes explain less than half of these, and the others have no known cause. This sample lists about 170,000 clones; 93% were detected once. The ten top clones hold over 3.5% of the sample.

Input material: blood. The V and J segments used are TRBV6-5 and TRBJ1-5, with TRBD1 as a weak D call on 6 bases. The TCR comes from an older woman in good health. The sequenced DNA is TGTGCCAGCACGGACAGCTATACTAGCAATCAGCCCCAGCATTTT. This codes for CASTDSYTSNQPQHF.